This entry features one T cell receptor beta chain sequence. This clone occurred once. The target of this receptor is not known. The record has no base qualities; no much larger clone is one base away. A FACSAria II was used to sort memory CD4+ T cells, defined as single viable CD3+CD4+CD8-CD45RO+ cells. To determine CMV serostatus, a Roche Elecsys assay was used that detects serum IgG against CMV pp150, pp28, p38 and p52. Following thawing, total CD4+ T cells were enriched through positive selection using CD4 magnetic microbeads. The samples came from a separate study whose specific focus was interrogating the CD4+ T cell memory repertoire. Peripheral blood mononuclear cells were isolated and cryopreserved according to standard operating procedures, and serum was stored at -80 degrees C. The staining used CD3-PerCP (BW264/56), CD4-APC (RPA-T4), CD45RO-PE (UCHT1) and CD8-Pacific Orange (3B5) antibodies, and Sytox blue was used to exclude non-viable cells.

The data belong to a study of memory CD4+ T cells and cytomegalovirus serostatus (dated by TCRdb to between 2018 and 2020). For the wider study: The cohort included around 35 healthy adults from Belgium, of whom 9 were CMV seropositive and 24 were CMV seronegative. To replicate a published TCR-based CMV serostatus classifier, the researchers sequenced the CD4+ memory TCRbeta repertoires of a Belgian cohort whose cytomegalovirus serostatus was known. What the study reported, not specific to this receptor: Of under 200 previously reported CMV-associated TCRbeta sequences, around 70 appeared in the CD4+ memory repertoires, each in one to five individuals. A median bootstrapped AUC of around 0.95 with a 95% CI of 0.76-1.00 was achieved on the Belgian cohort by the original-framework classifier. Only CD4+CD45RO+ memory cells were sequenced, in contrast to the original study, which included naive and memory CD4+ and CD8+ populations. The results were interpreted as suggesting that the CMV-associated TCR signature is mostly present in the CD4+ memory repertoire. For predicting CMV serostatus, the median bootstrapped AUC was about 0.95 using the original framework and almost 0.93 using a US-trained random forest.

The Quick-DNA Microprep Kit was used to extract genomic DNA from the sorted cells. Amplification of TCRbeta DNA was done with the immunoSEQ hsTCRbeta kit, following the protocol from the manufacturer. An Illumina MiSeq instrument was used to sequence the TCRbeta libraries. The authors processed their data as follows. Following removal of out-of-frame sequences, roughly 2 million distinct TCRbeta sequences were retained, with an average of approximately 64,000 per individual. Each individual was scored according to the count of 164 previously reported CMV-associated TCRbeta sequences and the total productive distinct TCRbeta count. A beta-binomial model was reimplemented in Python, and scikit-learn random forests with default parameters were trained on data from the US cohort. Classifier performance on the Belgian cohort was reported as the median AUC with percentile confidence intervals calculated over 10,000 bootstrap iterations. The immuneACCESS repertoire file appears here via TCRdb, limited to in-frame rearrangements. These files lack a portion of the clones; in checked studies, under half of the deficit traces to unresolved V genes, and the cause of the others is not known. That table supplies the V and J calls and clone size; D and trimming were determined from the DNA. This sample comprises approximately 92,000 clones, around 80% of them detected only once. 3.5% to 4% of the sample is in the top ten clones.

Trimming costs V 2 bases and J 6 bases, and their ends lie 11 bases apart. The CDR3 numbers 14 residues from cysteine through phenylalanine. Only CDR3 DNA is held: 42 bases, read in frame from base 1. According to the germline V gene, CDR1 reads LGHNA and CDR2 reads YNFKEQ. Input material: memory CD4+ T cells from blood. In this chain, TRBV4-2 is recombined with TRBJ2-1; a confident D gene designation cannot be given. The source of this sequence is an adult in good health and CMV-seropositive. This receptor carries the CDR3 CASSQQRPINEQFF. The DNA sequence follows: TGTGCCAGCAGCCAACAGAGGCCGATCAATGAGCAGTTCTTC.